This TCR beta chain emerged from a study of T cells after posttransplantation cyclophosphamide. General study findings and limits: TRB clonality was highly associated with recipient CMV seropositivity and reactivation.

The CDR3 runs to 14 residues. V was cut by 8 bases and J by 2 bases, with 15 bases left in between. CDR1 is MGHDK, CDR2 SYGVNS, per germline. This clone was seen repeatedly, ten times or more. The antigen remains undetermined. Method: immunoSEQ multiplex PCR; TCRdb's copy keeps in-frame clones and lacks some. This sample has 40,000 to 60,000 clones, each found more than once. Sequencing input: PBMCs. This TCR derives from a man aged 35-49 years in good health, CMV-negative, and a related stem cell transplant donor. The chain couples TRBV25-1 to TRBJ1-1; possibly TRBD1 for D (5 bases). The CDR3 bases are TGTGCCAGCGACCCCGGGTGGGGCAACACTGAAGCTTTCTTT. Its protein is CASDPGWGNTEAFF.